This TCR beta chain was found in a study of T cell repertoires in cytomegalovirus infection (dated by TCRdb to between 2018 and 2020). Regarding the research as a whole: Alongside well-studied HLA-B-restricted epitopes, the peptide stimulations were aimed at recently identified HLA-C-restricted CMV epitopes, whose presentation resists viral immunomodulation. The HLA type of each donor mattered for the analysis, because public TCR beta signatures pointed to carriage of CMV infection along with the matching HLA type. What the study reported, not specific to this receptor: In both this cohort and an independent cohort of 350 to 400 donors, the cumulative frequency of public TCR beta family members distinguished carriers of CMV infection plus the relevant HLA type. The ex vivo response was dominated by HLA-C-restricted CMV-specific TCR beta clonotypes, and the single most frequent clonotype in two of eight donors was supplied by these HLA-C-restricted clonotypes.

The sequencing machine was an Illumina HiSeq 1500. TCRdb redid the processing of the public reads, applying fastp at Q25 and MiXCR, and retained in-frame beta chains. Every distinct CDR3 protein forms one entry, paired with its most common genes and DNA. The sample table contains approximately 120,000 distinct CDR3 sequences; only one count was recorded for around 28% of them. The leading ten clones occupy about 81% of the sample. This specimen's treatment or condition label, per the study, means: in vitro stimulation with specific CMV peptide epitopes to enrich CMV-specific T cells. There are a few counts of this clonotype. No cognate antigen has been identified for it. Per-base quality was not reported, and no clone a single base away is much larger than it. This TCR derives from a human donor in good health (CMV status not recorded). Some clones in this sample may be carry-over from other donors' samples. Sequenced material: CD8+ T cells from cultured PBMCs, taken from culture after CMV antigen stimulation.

The bases read TGTGCCAGCAGGGCCAGCAGAATTAATGAAAAACTGTTTTTT. The encoded protein is CASRASRINEKLFF. Recombination joined TRBV2 with TRBJ1-4; no D gene call is confident. Reading from cysteine to phenylalanine, the CDR3 counts 14 amino acids. The DNA shown is the 42-base CDR3, in frame from base 1. V is pared back by 6 bases and J by 4 bases, with 12 bases lying between the germline termini. CDR1 and CDR2 are read off the germline V gene as SNHLY and FYNNEI.